This is a list of T cell receptor beta chains from one sample in a study of T cells in tumors after PD-1 blockade. The assay was immunoSEQ multiplex PCR, and TCRdb's table has in-frame clones only and misses some. The sample records around 45,000 clones, 65% to 85% being singletons. The source material was PBMCs, sampled before anti-PD-1 therapy. The receptors derive from a human donor with advanced basal cell or squamous cell carcinoma (not recorded which). Each CDR3 is given without its conserved first and last residue. The order of the fields is V gene, CDR3 protein.

v_call: TRBV6-1
cdr3_aa: ASSETSGSGYEQY

v_call: TRBV7-9
cdr3_aa: ASPPLAGGRETQY

v_call: TRBV5-1
cdr3_aa: ASSLLTGGTYEQY

v_call: TRBV5-1
cdr3_aa: ASSATGYQEAF

v_call: TRBV2
cdr3_aa: ASSEMGQNSNQPQH

v_call: TRBV3-1/TRBV3-2
cdr3_aa: ASSQTGRIHEQF

v_call: TRBV7-9
cdr3_aa: ASSLAGEGTQY

v_call: TRBV6-5
cdr3_aa: ASSTLSEQY

v_call: TRBV23-1
cdr3_aa: ASSQSRQGYEQY

v_call: TRBV7-9
cdr3_aa: ASSLSGKSQPQH

v_call: TRBV7-9
cdr3_aa: ASSGYNEQF

v_call: TRBV7-9
cdr3_aa: ASSKNIYT

v_call: TRBV5-1
cdr3_aa: ASSWLDRGLNEQF

v_call: TRBV7-9
cdr3_aa: ASSFDPGGYT

v_call: TRBV6-6
cdr3_aa: ASSTEDVTIATQY

v_call: TRBV6-5
cdr3_aa: ASSDLTGSYEQY

v_call: TRBV15
cdr3_aa: ATSGGGYNEQF

v_call: TRBV7-6
cdr3_aa: ASSLVKQF

v_call: TRBV29-1
cdr3_aa: SVESGEKLF

v_call: TRBV3-1/TRBV3-2
cdr3_aa: ASSQRTQGPRGDTQY

v_call: TRBV15
cdr3_aa: ATSRASVSGISYEQY

v_call: TRBV7-6
cdr3_aa: ASSSRTGLEQY